This TCR beta chain was sequenced for a study of glioma-infiltrating T cells after dendritic cell vaccination. Study context: Treatment, given 2003 to 2012, was autologous tumor lysate-pulsed dendritic cell vaccination. Dendritic cells derived from monocytes and pulsed with autologous tumor lysate formed the vaccine.

The CDR3 has 13 residues. The germline V gene has CDR1 MNHNY and CDR2 SVGAGI (reference sequence). Germline trimming cut 5 bases from V and 5 bases from J; bases unmatched to any gene: 3. This clone was observed a few times. The method was immunoSEQ multiplex PCR; TCRdb's version includes in-frame clones alone and lacks a portion of them. The sample includes tens of thousands of clones, 83% of them seen just once. Specified time point: after dendritic cell vaccination, including at tumor progression/relapse. All glioblastoma patients lacked an isocitrate dehydrogenase mutation. PBMC sampling occurred before vaccination, two weeks after the third dose, and at progression.

The source is a human donor with glioblastoma. The chain is built from TRBV6-6 and TRBJ1-5, with TRBD1 identical over 7 bases. The source was blood, collected after dendritic cell vaccination. The CDR3 region is CASSRTGDQPQHF. CDR3 sequence (DNA): TGTGCCAGCAGTAGAACAGGGGATCAGCCCCAGCATTTT.